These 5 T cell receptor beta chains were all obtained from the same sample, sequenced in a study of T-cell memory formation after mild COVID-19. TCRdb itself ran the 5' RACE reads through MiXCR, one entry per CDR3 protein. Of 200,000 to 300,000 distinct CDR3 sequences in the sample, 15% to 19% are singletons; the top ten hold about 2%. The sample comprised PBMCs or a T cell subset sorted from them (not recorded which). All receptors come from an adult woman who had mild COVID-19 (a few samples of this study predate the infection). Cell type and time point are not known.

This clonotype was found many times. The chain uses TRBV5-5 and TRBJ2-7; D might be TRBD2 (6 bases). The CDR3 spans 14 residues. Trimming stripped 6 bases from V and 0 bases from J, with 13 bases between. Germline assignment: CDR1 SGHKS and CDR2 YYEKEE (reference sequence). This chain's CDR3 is CASTHLGGSYEQYF. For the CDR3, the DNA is TGTGCCAGCACCCATTTGGGGGGCTCCTACGAGCAGTACTTC.

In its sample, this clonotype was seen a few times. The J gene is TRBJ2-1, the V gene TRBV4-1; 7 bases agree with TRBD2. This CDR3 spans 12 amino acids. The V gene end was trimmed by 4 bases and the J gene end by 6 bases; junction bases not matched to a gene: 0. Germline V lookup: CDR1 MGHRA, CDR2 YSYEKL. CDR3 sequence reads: CASSREGNEQFF. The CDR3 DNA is TGCGCCAGCAGCCGGGAGGGCAATGAGCAGTTCTTC.

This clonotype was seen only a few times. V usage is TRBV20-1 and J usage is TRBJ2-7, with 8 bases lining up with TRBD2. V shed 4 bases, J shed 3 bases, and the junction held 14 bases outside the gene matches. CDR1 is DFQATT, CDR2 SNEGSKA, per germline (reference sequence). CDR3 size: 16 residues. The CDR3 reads CSANPLSGGAHYEQYF. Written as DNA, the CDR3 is TGCAGTGCTAACCCGCTGTCCGGGGGGGCCCACTACGAGCAGTACTTC.

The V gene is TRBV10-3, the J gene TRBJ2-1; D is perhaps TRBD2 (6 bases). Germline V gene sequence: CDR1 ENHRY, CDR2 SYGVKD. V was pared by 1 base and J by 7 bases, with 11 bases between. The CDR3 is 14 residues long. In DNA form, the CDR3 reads TGTGCCATCAGTGAGTGGGGACTCGGTAATGAGCAGTTCTTC. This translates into CAISEWGLGNEQFF.

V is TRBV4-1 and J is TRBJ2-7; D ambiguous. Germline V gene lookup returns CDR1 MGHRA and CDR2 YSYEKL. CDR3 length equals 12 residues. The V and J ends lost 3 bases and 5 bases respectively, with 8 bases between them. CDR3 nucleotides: TGCGCCAGCAGCCACGATAGTCACGAGCAGTACTTC. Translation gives CASSHDSHEQYF.